This T cell receptor beta chain was found in a study of T cell repertoires in cytomegalovirus infection. Turning to the study itself: Well-studied HLA-B-restricted CMV epitopes were used in the study alongside recently identified HLA-C-restricted ones. Signatures in public TCR beta sequences pointed to both CMV infection and matching HLA type.

MiXCR, applied by TCRdb to the reads, yields one record per CDR3 protein. In the table there are around 300,000 distinct CDR3 sequences, approximately 25% of which are singletons. The ends were cut back, 3 bases at V and 3 bases at J, with 17 bases in the middle. The germline V gene encodes CDR1 DFQATT and CDR2 SNEGSKA (reference sequence). The CDR3 is 15 amino acids. A note on this clonotype: Antigen unknown.

The TCR comes from a human donor in good health (CMV status not recorded). Some clones in this sample may be carry-over from other donors' samples. This rearrangement joins TRBV20-1 to TRBJ1-1, with a tentative D call TRBD1 (6 bases). The specimen comprised cultured PBMCs, sampled from culture after CMV antigen stimulation. The CDR3 loop is CSARDRKLRDTEAFF. In nucleotides, the CDR3 is TGCAGTGCTAGGGACAGAAAGTTAAGGGACACTGAAGCTTTCTTT.